This record looks at one T cell receptor (beta chain) sequence and its context. Its antigen is currently unknown. A junction end diverges from the germline sequence, so it may reflect a read error. These data are taken from a study of shared clonotypes between healthy human individuals. Study observations and caveats: Sharing across four donors was highest in naive CD4 (approximately 5%) and lowest in memory CD8 (roughly 0.4%).

Germline V gives CDR1 WNHNN, CDR2 SYGVQD (reference sequence). CDR3 length: 18 residues. Genomic DNA belonging to each subset was distributed in equal measure over several immunoSEQ plates. Profiling relied on immunoSEQ multiplex PCR, and the TCRdb table lists in-frame clones only, not all of them. Here the sample spans about 1,800,000 clones, over 85% being singletons. CD45RO-negative, CCR7-positively selected cells formed the naive CD8 fraction, excluding terminally differentiated effector memory CD45RA+ cells. Adult Caucasians living in Nashville, Tennessee made up all of the donors. This clonotype was sampled from a man aged 18 to 30 in good health. What was sequenced was naive CD8+ T cells sorted from blood. The V gene is TRBV10-1, the J gene TRBJ1-1; 7 bases match TRBD1. The CDR3: CARSAFRQGGCGSTEAFF. In DNA, the CDR3 is TGCGCCAGGAGTGCTTTCCGACAGGGAGGGTGTGGAAGCACTGAAGCTTTCTTT.